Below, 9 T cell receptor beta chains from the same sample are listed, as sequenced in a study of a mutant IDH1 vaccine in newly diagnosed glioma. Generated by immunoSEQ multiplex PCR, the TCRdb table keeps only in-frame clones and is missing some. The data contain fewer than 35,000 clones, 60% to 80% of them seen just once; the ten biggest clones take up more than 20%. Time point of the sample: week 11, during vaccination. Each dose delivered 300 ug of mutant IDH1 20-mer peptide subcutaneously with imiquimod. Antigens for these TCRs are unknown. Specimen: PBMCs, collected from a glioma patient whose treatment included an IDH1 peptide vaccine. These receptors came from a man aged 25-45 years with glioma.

The CDR3 loop reads CASSSEGGTGELFF. CDR3 in DNA: TGTGCCAGCAGCTCTGAAGGGGGCACCGGGGAGCTGTTTTTT. The gene calls are TRBV7-8 and TRBJ2-2; a weak D match, TRBD1 (6 bases). The germline V and J ends were trimmed by 4 bases and 4 bases, with 10 bases remaining between them. Germline V gene data show CDR1 as SGHVS and CDR2 as FQNEAQ. This CDR3 comprises 14 residues.

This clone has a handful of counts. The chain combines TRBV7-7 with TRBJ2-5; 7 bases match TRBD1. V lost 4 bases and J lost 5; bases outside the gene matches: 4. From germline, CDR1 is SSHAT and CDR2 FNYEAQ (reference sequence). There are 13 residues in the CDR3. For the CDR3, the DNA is TGTGCCAGCAGCTCAGACAGGGAGGAGACCCAGTACTTC. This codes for CASSSDREETQYF.

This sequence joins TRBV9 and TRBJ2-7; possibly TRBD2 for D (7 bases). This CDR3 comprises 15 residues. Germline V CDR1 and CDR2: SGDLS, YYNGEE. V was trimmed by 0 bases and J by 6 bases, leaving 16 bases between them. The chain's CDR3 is CASSVVGGREREQYF. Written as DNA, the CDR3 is TGTGCCAGCAGCGTAGTCGGGGGGCGAGAACGCGAGCAGTACTTC.

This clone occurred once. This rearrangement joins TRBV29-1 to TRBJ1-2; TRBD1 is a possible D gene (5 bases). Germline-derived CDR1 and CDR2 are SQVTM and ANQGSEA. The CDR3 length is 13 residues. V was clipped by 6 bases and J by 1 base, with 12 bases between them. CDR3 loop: CSVRQPDNYGYTF. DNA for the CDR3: TGCAGCGTGAGACAGCCCGATAACTATGGCTACACCTTC.

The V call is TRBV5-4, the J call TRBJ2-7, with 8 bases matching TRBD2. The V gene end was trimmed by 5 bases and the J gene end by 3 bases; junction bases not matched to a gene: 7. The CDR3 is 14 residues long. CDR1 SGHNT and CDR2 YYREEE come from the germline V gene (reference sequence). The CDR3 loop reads CASSGRGGLYEQYF. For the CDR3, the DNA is TGTGCCAGCAGTGGTCGGGGGGGCCTCTACGAGCAGTACTTC.

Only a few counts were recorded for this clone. The CDR3 bases are TGTGCCAGCAGCTCCCTCCCCAGGGGAATCGGTTCACCCCTCCACTTT. The encoded protein is CASSSLPRGIGSPLHF. V usage is TRBV7-9 and J usage is TRBJ1-6; possible D gene TRBD1, 6 bases. The V end lost 4 bases, the J end lost 9 bases, and 19 bases lay between the germline ends. The CDR3 runs 16 residues. Germline values: CDR1 SEHNR, CDR2 FQNEAQ (reference sequence).

CDR3 loop: CASSLQAGVSYNEQFF. The CDR3 bases are TGTGCCAGCAGTTTACAAGCGGGAGTATCCTACAATGAGCAGTTCTTC. The chain couples TRBV27 to TRBJ2-1, with 8 bases aligning to TRBD2. Germline lookup yields CDR1 MNHEY and CDR2 SMNVEV (reference sequence). The CDR3 spans 16 residues. Losses at the gene ends were 2 bases for V and 1 base for J; bases not matched to a gene: 4.

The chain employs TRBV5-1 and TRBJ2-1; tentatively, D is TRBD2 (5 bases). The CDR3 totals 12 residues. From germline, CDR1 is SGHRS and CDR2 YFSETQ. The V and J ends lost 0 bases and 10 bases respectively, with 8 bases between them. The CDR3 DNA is TGCGCCAGCAGCTTGGCCCAGCGGGAGCAGTTCTTC. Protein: CASSLAQREQFF. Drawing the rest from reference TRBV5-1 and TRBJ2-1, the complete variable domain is KAGVTQTPRYLIKTRGQQVTLSCSPISGHRSVSWYQQTPGQGLQFLFEYFSETQRNKGNFPGRFSGRQFSNSRSEMNVSTLELGDSALYLCASSLAQREQFFGPGTRLTVL.

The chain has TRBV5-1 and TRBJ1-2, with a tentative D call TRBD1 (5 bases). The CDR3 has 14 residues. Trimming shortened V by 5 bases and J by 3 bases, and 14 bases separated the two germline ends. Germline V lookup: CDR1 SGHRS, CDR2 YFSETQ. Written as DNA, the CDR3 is TGCGCCAGCAGTCCAGGGCGGGGAGACTATGGCTACACCTTC. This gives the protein CASSPGRGDYGYTF.